Following are 29 T cell receptor beta chains from one sample sequenced in a study of cytomegalovirus exposure and HLA in healthy donors. Libraries were prepared by immunoSEQ multiplex PCR; TCRdb keeps only in-frame clonotypes and omits some of them. The table has about 220,000 clones, approximately 83% seen once. Sequencing was carried out using PBMCs. These receptors originate from a woman in her 30s in good health and CMV-seropositive.

The CDR3 here is CASSYGTGGSETQYF. CDR3 sequence (DNA): TGTGCCAGCAGTTACGGGACAGGGGGCAGTGAGACCCAGTACTTC. V is TRBV6-5 and J is TRBJ2-5, with TRBD1 matching 12 bases. Germline V gene sequence: CDR1 MNHEY, CDR2 SVGAGI. Trimming cost V 2 bases and J 5 bases; bases outside gene matches: 3. This CDR3 region has 15 residues.

This rearrangement joins TRBV27 to TRBJ1-1; D call uncertain. Per the germline V gene, CDR1 is MNHEY and CDR2 is SMNVEV (reference sequence). Trimming removed 0 bases at V and 1 base at J, with 9 bases between. This CDR3 spans 15 amino acids. The chain's CDR3 is CASSLSKTRNTEAFF. CDR3 sequence (DNA): TGTGCCAGCAGTTTATCCAAAACAAGGAACACTGAAGCTTTCTTT.

V gene TRBV13 combines with J gene TRBJ1-2, with D uncertain. The V gene's germline CDR1 is PRHDT and CDR2 FYEKMQ (reference sequence). The CDR3 runs to 13 residues. The germline V and J ends were trimmed by 7 bases and 2 bases, with 11 bases remaining between them. The CDR3 bases are TGTGCCAGCAAATCCGGGAACAACTATGGCTACACCTTC. This codes for CASKSGNNYGYTF.

The chain links TRBV20-1 to TRBJ1-1; weak D call: TRBD1 (5 bases). CDR3 length: 11 residues. Trimming cost V 4 bases and J 8 bases, with 11 bases left between them. Germline assignment: CDR1 DFQATT and CDR2 SNEGSKA (reference sequence). As DNA, the CDR3 is TGCAGTGCTATGGTGGGACGGGAAGCTTTCTTT. Translating it yields CSAMVGREAFF.

This clone was seen more than once but under ten times. The same CDR3 arises from other DNA sequences in this sample as well. This chain connects TRBV7-3 to TRBJ1-1; no clear D gene. Germline lookup yields CDR1 SGHTA and CDR2 FQGTGA. This CDR3 contains 13 residues. V was pared by 0 bases and J by 1 base, with 3 bases between. This chain's CDR3 is CASSLTGNTEAFF. In DNA form, the CDR3 reads TGTGCCAGCAGCTTAACTGGGAACACTGAAGCTTTCTTT.

The V call is TRBV29-1, the J call TRBJ2-7; unclear D gene. This CDR3 spans 11 amino acids. Germline CDR1 SQVTM, CDR2 ANQGSEA. V lost 5 bases and J lost 4, with 9 bases in between. CDR3 protein: CSVIILYEQYF. CDR3 nucleotide sequence: TGCAGCGTTATCATACTTTACGAGCAGTACTTC.

The CDR3 loop reads CASSLLQGADYGYTF. CDR3 bases: TGTGCCAGCAGCTTGTTGCAGGGGGCGGATTATGGCTACACCTTC. The chain couples TRBV5-8 to TRBJ1-2; 8 bases are a match to TRBD1. The CDR3 sequence is 15 residues long. Unmatched junction bases numbered 7, after V lost 1 base and J lost 5 bases. Germline loops: CDR1 SGHTS, CDR2 YDEGEE.

V and J are TRBV30 and TRBJ2-5; weak D call: TRBD1 (6 bases). The ends were cut back, 4 bases at V and 5 bases at J, with 17 bases in the middle. Germline-derived CDR1 and CDR2 are GTSNPN and SVGIG (reference sequence). This CDR3 contains 14 residues. The CDR3 here is CAWTPRGSGETQYF. CDR3 DNA sequence: TGTGCCTGGACCCCTAGGGGGAGTGGGGAGACCCAGTACTTC.

The chain has TRBV28 and TRBJ2-7; D remains unclear. The germline CDR1 and CDR2 sequences are MDHEN and SYDVKM. V lost 5 bases and J 3 bases, leaving 11 bases between the germline ends. The CDR3 has 13 amino acids. CDR3 amino acids: CASSEQFLYEQYF. CDR3 coding DNA: TGTGCCAGCAGTGAGCAGTTCCTCTACGAGCAGTACTTC.

J is TRBJ2-1 and V is TRBV4-1; D gene uncertain. CDR3 size: 12 residues. Trimming removed 4 bases at V and 8 bases at J, with 9 bases between. Germline V gives CDR1 MGHRA, CDR2 YSYEKL. In nucleotides, the CDR3 is TGCGCCAGCAGCCCAGACTCCGATGAGCAGTTCTTC. Amino acids: CASSPDSDEQFF.

This chain connects TRBV6-7 to TRBJ2-5; TRBD2 matches at 7 bases. TRBV6-7 is an ORF for which the function is uncertain. V lost 1 base and J lost 5; bases outside the gene matches: 7. CDR3 length equals 15 residues. CDR3 DNA sequence: TGTGCCAGCAGTTACTGGGGGGAGGGAAGCGAGACCCAGTACTTC. This sequence encodes CASSYWGEGSETQYF.

This chain links TRBV6-1 with TRBJ2-3; D is undetermined. The germline V gene has CDR1 MNHNS and CDR2 SASEGT. There are 14 residues in the CDR3. V gave up 4 bases and J gave up 2 bases, with 10 bases separating them. Here the CDR3 reads CASSAESITDTQYF. CDR3 nucleotide sequence: TGTGCCAGCAGTGCAGAAAGTATCACAGATACGCAGTATTTT.

The chain couples TRBV11-2 to TRBJ2-7; 9 nucleotides line up with TRBD2. There are 14 residues in the CDR3. Germline V gives CDR1 SGHAT, CDR2 FQNNGV. With V trimmed by 4 bases and J by 2 bases, 3 bases remained unmatched. The chain's CDR3 is CASSYLAGTYEQYF. The DNA of the CDR3 is TGTGCCAGCAGCTATCTAGCGGGAACCTACGAGCAGTACTTC.

This clone appeared a single time. V is TRBV4-3 and J is TRBJ1-5; 7 bases are a match to TRBD1. This CDR3 is built from 18 residues. Germline V CDR1 and CDR2: LGHNA, YSLEER. Trimming at V came to 1 base and at J to 1 base, leaving 10 bases not matched to a gene. CDR3 in amino acids: CASSQARFAQGSNQPQHF. Written as DNA, the CDR3 is TGCGCCAGCAGCCAAGCTCGGTTCGCACAGGGGAGCAATCAGCCCCAGCATTTT.

V gene TRBV9 combines with J gene TRBJ1-1; 8 nucleotides line up with TRBD1. The CDR3 has 16 residues. CDR1 and CDR2 (germline): SGDLS, YYNGEE. J gave up 0 bases and V 0 bases, and 4 bases lay outside the gene matches. CDR3 DNA sequence: TGTGCCAGCAGCGTAGGACCAGGGGGCATGAACACTGAAGCTTTCTTT. It specifies CASSVGPGGMNTEAFF. Filled out from reference TRBV9 and TRBJ1-1, the complete variable domain reads DSGVTQTPKHLITATGQRVTLRCSPRSGDLSVYWYQQSLDQGLQFLIQYYNGEERAKGNILERFSAQQFPDLHSELNLSSLELGDSALYFCASSVGPGGMNTEAFFGQGTRLTVV.

The chain couples TRBV7-8 to TRBJ1-1; maybe TRBD1 (6 bases). CDR3 size: 18 residues. Germline V gene lookup returns CDR1 SGHVS and CDR2 FQNEAQ. The V gene lost 5 bases and the J gene lost 0 bases, with 22 bases spanning the gap. The CDR3 DNA reads as TGTGCCAGCAGCCTCAGGGGCCAGGATTTGATGATGAACACTGAAGCTTTCTTT. Translated: CASSLRGQDLMMNTEAFF.

This chain joins TRBV27 and TRBJ2-1; weak D call: TRBD1 (5 bases). Trimming shortened V by 5 bases and J by 8 bases, and 13 bases separated the two germline ends. Germline CDR1 MNHEY, CDR2 SMNVEV (reference sequence). This CDR3 is 13 amino acids long. CDR3 amino acids: CASSPPGFHEQFF. CDR3 in DNA: TGTGCCAGCAGTCCTCCAGGGTTCCATGAGCAGTTCTTC.

This clone was detected once. This chain connects TRBV9 to TRBJ2-5; 7 positions agree with TRBD2. The V gene's germline CDR1 is SGDLS and CDR2 YYNGEE. Trimming cost V 0 bases and J 4 bases; bases outside gene matches: 6. This CDR3 is built from 15 residues. The CDR3 nucleotides read TGTGCCAGCAGCGTAGAGCGGGGAAGGGGAGAGACCCAGTACTTC. Translated, it gives CASSVERGRGETQYF.

V usage is TRBV30 and J usage is TRBJ2-2, with 9 bases lining up with TRBD2. The CDR3 is made up of 15 amino acids. The V gene end was trimmed by 0 bases and the J gene end by 13 bases; junction bases not matched to a gene: 12. Germline V gene lookup returns CDR1 GTSNPN and CDR2 SVGIG (reference sequence). DNA for the CDR3: TGTGCCTGGAGTGTACTTCGGGCGGGAGGGCCCCCGCTGTTTTTT. Its protein product is CAWSVLRAGGPPLFF.

There are a few counts of this clone. CDR3 nucleotides: TGTGCCAGCAGCTCCGGACCTTTCGGGGAGTACTATGGCTACACCTTC. This translates into CASSSGPFGEYYGYTF. This chain links TRBV7-2 with TRBJ1-2, with D hard to call. Germline V gene lookup returns CDR1 SGHTA and CDR2 FQGNSA. The CDR3 loop spans 16 amino acids. With 4 bases removed from V and 3 bases from J, the gap between germline ends came to 18 bases. Full variable domain (remainder filled in from reference TRBV7-2 and TRBJ1-2): GAGVSQSPSNKVTEKGKDVELRCDPISGHTALYWYRQSLGQGLEFLIYFQGNSAPDKSGLPSDRFSAERTGGSVSTLTIQRTQQEDSAVYLCASSSGPFGEYYGYTFGSGTRLTVV.

V is TRBV9 and J is TRBJ1-3; D not resolved. CDR3 length equals 17 residues. Looked up from germline, CDR1 is SGDLS and CDR2 is YYNGEE. V lost 0 bases, J lost 0 bases, and 13 bases lay in between. The CDR3 region is CASSVGSGPSSGNTIYF. CDR3 sequence (DNA): TGTGCCAGCAGCGTAGGGAGCGGACCGAGCTCTGGAAACACCATATATTTT.

The rearrangement uses TRBV27 and TRBJ2-1; 10 bases align to TRBD1. Unmatched junction bases numbered 6, after V lost 4 bases and J lost 6 bases. Germline V lookup: CDR1 MNHEY, CDR2 SMNVEV (reference sequence). This CDR3 region has 15 residues. CDR3 sequence (DNA): TGTGCCAGCAGTTCGACAGGGGGCTACGGCAATGAGCAGTTCTTC. Translated, it gives CASSSTGGYGNEQFF.

The V call is TRBV6-1, the J call TRBJ1-4, with TRBD1 identical over 9 bases. The CDR3 covers 15 residues. V gave up 4 bases and J gave up 2 bases; unmatched junction bases: 2. Germline V gene lookup returns CDR1 MNHNS and CDR2 SASEGT. The CDR3 loop is CASSGTGVTNEKLFF. The CDR3 DNA is TGTGCCAGCAGTGGGACAGGGGTGACTAATGAAAAACTGTTTTTT.

The V and J genes are TRBV4-3 and TRBJ1-5; perhaps TRBD1 as D (5 bases). Germline CDR1 is LGHNA and CDR2 is YSLEER. V was cut by 0 bases and J by 5 bases, with 20 bases left in between. The CDR3 loop spans 18 amino acids. DNA of the CDR3: TGCGCCAGCAGCCAAGAATACCTGGTATCGGGGGGGTATCAGCCCCAGCATTTT. It codes for CASSQEYLVSGGYQPQHF.

The rearrangement links TRBV15 to TRBJ1-2; D is undetermined. The CDR3 contains 13 residues. Germline CDR1 LNHNV, CDR2 YYDKDF (reference sequence). The germline V and J ends were trimmed by 5 bases and 0 bases, with 7 bases remaining between them. CDR3 residues: CATSGGTNYGYTF. CDR3 sequence (DNA): TGTGCCACCAGCGGAGGGACTAACTATGGCTACACCTTC.

The CDR3 coding sequence is TGTGCCTGGACCAGACGGGGGGACAGGGTCTCCTACGAGCAGTACTTC. Its protein is CAWTRRGDRVSYEQYF. The chain is built from TRBV30 and TRBJ2-7; 9 nucleotides line up with TRBD1. CDR1 is GTSNPN and CDR2 is SVGIG in the germline V gene (reference sequence). The CDR3 has 16 amino acids. V shed 4 bases and J 0 bases; nucleotides not matched to a gene: 10. Looking up the rest from reference TRBV30 and TRBJ2-7 gives the full variable domain: SQTIHQWPATLVQPVGSPLSLECTVEGTSNPNLYWYRQAAGRGLQLLFYSVGIGQISSEVPQNLSASRPQDRQFILSSKKLLLSDSGFYLCAWTRRGDRVSYEQYFGPGTRLTVT.

V and J are TRBV27 and TRBJ2-7; 8 bases match TRBD1. The CDR3 runs to 15 residues. CDR1 and CDR2 (germline): MNHEY, SMNVEV (reference sequence). J gave up 4 bases and V 4 bases, and 9 bases lay outside the gene matches. The CDR3 region has the DNA TGTGCCAGCAGTTATACAGGGGGGTTTAGGTACGAGCAGTACTTC. Translated: CASSYTGGFRYEQYF.

This clone has just a few counts. The J gene is TRBJ2-7, the V gene TRBV10-3; D tentatively reads TRBD1 or TRBD2 (5 bases each). Trimming pared 8 bases from V and 3 bases from J, leaving 8 bases between. This CDR3 is 11 amino acids long. Germline-derived CDR1 and CDR2 are ENHRY and SYGVKD. The CDR3 DNA follows: TGTGCCATCCGGGACGGCTACGAGCAGTACTTC. Its translation is CAIRDGYEQYF.

The chain has TRBV19 and TRBJ1-2; D gene ambiguous. Germline lookup yields CDR1 LNHDA and CDR2 SQIVND (reference sequence). V was clipped by 5 bases and J by 0 bases, with 10 bases between them. The CDR3 spans 14 residues. The CDR3 nucleotides are TGTGCCAGTAGTCGGGCAGTAGCTAACTATGGCTACACCTTC. This codes for CASSRAVANYGYTF.